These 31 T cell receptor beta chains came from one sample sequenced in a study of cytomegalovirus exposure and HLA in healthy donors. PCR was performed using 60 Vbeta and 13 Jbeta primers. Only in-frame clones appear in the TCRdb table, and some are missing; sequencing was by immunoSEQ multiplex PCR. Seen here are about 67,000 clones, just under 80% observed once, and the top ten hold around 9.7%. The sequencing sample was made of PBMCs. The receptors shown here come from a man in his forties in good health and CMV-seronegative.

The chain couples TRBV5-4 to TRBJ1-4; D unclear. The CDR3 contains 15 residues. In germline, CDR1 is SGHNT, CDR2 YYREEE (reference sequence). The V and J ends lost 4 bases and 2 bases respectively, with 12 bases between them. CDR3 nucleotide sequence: TGTGCCAGCAGCCCCGGAGAAGCTACTAATGAAAAACTGTTTTTT. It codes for CASSPGEATNEKLFF.

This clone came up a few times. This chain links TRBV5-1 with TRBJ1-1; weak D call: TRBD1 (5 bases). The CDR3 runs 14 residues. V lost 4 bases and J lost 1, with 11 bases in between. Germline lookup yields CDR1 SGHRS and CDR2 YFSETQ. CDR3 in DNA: TGCGCCAGCAGCGTAGACAGCTGGAACACTGAAGCTTTCTTT. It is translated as CASSVDSWNTEAFF.

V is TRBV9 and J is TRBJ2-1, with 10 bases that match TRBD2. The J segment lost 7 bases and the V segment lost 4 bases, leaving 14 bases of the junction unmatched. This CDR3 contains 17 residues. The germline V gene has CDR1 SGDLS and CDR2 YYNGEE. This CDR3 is CASSPNPTTSGENEQFF. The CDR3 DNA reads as TGTGCCAGCAGCCCCAACCCAACCACTAGCGGGGAGAATGAGCAGTTCTTC.

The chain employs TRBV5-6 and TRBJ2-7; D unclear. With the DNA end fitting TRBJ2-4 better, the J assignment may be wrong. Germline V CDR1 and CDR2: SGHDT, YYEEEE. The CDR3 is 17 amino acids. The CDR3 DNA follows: TGTGCCAGCCGCGAGAAAGGGCTAGACCTAGCCAAAAACATTCAGTACTTC. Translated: CASREKGLDLAKNIQYF.

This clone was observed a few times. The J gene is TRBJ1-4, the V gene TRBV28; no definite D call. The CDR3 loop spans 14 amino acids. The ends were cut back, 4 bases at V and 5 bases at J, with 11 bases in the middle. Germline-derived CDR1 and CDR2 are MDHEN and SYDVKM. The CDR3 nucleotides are TGTGCCAGCAGTTCGAAGAGACTGAATGAAAAACTGTTTTTT. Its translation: CASSSKRLNEKLFF. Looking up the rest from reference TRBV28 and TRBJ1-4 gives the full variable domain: DVKVTQSSRYLVKRTGEKVFLECVQDMDHENMFWYRQDPGLGLRLIYFSYDVKMKEKGDIPEGYSVSREKKERFSLILESASTNQTSMYLCASSSKRLNEKLFFGSGTQLSVL.

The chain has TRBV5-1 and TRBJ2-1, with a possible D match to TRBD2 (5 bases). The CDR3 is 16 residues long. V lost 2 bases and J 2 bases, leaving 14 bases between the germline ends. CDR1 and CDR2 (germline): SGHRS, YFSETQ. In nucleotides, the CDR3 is TGCGCCAGCAGCTTAACGCCCGGGGTTGCCTACAATGAGCAGTTCTTC. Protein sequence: CASSLTPGVAYNEQFF.

This chain's CDR3 is CASSEDHSSYEQYF. CDR3 DNA: TGTGCCAGCAGTGAAGACCACAGCTCCTACGAGCAGTACTTC. The chain links TRBV6-1 to TRBJ2-5; no clear D. The J call may not be correct, given that the DNA end is closer to TRBJ2-7. The CDR3 sequence is 14 residues long. Germline V CDR1 and CDR2: MNHNS, SASEGT.

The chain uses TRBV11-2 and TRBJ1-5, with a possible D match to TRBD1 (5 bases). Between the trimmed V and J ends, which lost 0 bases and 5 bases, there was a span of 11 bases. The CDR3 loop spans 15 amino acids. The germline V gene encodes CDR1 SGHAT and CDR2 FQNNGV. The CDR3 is CASSLDLQGYQPQHF. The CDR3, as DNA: TGTGCCAGCAGCTTAGATCTGCAGGGTTATCAGCCCCAGCATTTT.

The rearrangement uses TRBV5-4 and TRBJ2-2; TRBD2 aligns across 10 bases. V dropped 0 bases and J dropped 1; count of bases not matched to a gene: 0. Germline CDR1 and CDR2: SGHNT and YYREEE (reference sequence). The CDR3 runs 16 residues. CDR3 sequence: CASSLGTSGNTGELFF. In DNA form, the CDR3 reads TGTGCCAGCAGCTTGGGGACTAGCGGGAACACCGGGGAGCTGTTTTTT.

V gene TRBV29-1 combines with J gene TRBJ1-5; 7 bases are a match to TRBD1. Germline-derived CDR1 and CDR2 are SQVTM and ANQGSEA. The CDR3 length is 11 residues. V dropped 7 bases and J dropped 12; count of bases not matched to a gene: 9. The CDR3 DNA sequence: TGCAGCGCCGCGGACCAGGGGGTCCAGCATTTT. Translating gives CSAADQGVQHF.

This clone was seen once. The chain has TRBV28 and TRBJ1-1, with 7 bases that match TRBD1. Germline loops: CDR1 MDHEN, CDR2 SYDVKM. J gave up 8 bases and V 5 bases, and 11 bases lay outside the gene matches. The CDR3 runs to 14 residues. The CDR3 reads CASSPPRTGEEAFF. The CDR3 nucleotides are TGTGCCAGCAGTCCCCCAAGGACAGGAGAGGAAGCTTTCTTT. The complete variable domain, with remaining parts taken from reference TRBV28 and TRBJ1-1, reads DVKVTQSSRYLVKRTGEKVFLECVQDMDHENMFWYRQDPGLGLRLIYFSYDVKMKEKGDIPEGYSVSREKKERFSLILESASTNQTSMYLCASSPPRTGEEAFFGQGTRLTVV.

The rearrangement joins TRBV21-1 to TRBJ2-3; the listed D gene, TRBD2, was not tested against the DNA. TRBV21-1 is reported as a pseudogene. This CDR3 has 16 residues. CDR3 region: CASSNYPSRSTDTQYF. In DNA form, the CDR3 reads TGTGCCAGCAGCAATTATCCTAGCCGGAGCACAGATACGCAGTATTTT.

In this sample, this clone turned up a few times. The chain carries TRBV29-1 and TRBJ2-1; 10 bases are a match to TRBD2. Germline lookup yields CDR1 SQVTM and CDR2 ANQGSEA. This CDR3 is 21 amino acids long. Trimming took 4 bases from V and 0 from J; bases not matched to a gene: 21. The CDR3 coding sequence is TGCAGCGTTGTTGGCCTAGCGGGGGATTACCGCGAAATAAGCTCCTACAATGAGCAGTTCTTC. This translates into CSVVGLAGDYREISSYNEQFF.

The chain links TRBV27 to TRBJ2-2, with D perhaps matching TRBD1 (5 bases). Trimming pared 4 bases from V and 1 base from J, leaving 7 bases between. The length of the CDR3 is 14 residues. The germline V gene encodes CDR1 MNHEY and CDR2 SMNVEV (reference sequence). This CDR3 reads CASSWGRNTGELFF. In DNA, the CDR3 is TGTGCCAGCAGTTGGGGCCGGAACACCGGGGAGCTGTTTTTT.

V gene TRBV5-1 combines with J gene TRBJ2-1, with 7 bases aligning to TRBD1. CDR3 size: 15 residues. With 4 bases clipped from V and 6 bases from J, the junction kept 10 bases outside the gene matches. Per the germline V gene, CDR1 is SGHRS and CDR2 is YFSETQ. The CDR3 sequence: CASSLGQIISNEQFF. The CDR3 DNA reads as TGCGCCAGCAGCCTGGGACAGATCATCTCCAATGAGCAGTTCTTC.

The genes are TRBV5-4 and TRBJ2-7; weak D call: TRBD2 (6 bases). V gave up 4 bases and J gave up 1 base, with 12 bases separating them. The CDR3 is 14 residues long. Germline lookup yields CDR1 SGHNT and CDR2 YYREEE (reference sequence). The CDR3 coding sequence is TGTGCCAGCAGCAGTCCGAGCGGGTCCTACGAGCAGTACTTC. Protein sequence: CASSSPSGSYEQYF.

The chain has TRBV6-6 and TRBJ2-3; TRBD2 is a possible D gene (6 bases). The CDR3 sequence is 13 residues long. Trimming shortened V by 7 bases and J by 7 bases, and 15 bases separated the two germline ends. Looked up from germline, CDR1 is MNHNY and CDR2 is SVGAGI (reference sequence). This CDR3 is CASTPRGGYTQYF. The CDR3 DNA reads TGTGCCAGCACCCCCCGTGGAGGGTATACGCAGTATTTT.

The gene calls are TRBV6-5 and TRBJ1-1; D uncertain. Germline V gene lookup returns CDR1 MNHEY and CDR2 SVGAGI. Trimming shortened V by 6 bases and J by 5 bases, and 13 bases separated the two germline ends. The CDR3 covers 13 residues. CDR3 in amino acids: CASRPGGKTEAFF. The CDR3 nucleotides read TGTGCCAGCAGACCGGGTGGAAAGACTGAAGCTTTCTTT.

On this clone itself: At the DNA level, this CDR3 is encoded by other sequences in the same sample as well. The chain's CDR3 is CASSESGPSGGAADTQYF. The CDR3 region has the DNA TGCGCCAGCAGTGAGTCGGGACCTAGCGGGGGGGCCGCAGATACGCAGTATTTT. The rearrangement links TRBV10-2 to TRBJ2-3; 12 bases line up with TRBD2. V trimming: 0 bases; J trimming: 4 bases; junction bases outside the gene matches: 8. Germline CDR1 WSHSY, CDR2 SAAADI. The CDR3 contains 18 residues.

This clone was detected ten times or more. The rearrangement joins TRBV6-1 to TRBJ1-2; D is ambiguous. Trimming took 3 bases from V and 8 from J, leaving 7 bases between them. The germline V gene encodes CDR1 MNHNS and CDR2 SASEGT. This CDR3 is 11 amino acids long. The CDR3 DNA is TGTGCCAGCAGTGAGGCGGGAGGCTACACCTTC. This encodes CASSEAGGYTF.

The CDR3, as DNA: TGCGCCAGCAGCTTCCGACAGGAAAAGGAGAACGAGCAGTACTTC. Its protein is CASSFRQEKENEQYF. This chain links TRBV5-1 with TRBJ2-7; D may be TRBD1 (6 bases). V lost 2 bases to trimming and J lost 5 bases, with 17 bases between them. There are 15 residues in the CDR3. Germline CDR1 SGHRS, CDR2 YFSETQ.

CDR3 sequence reads: CASSVRAGGSNTGELFF. Here the CDR3 DNA reads TGTGCCAGCAGTGTAAGAGCGGGGGGGTCGAACACCGGGGAGCTGTTTTTT. The chain combines TRBV2 with TRBJ2-2, with 10 nucleotides matching TRBD2. Germline CDR1 SNHLY, CDR2 FYNNEI. This CDR3 region has 17 residues. Trimming cost V 4 bases and J 0 bases; bases outside gene matches: 5.

The CDR3: CASSPAGGGRMLEQFF. CDR3 DNA sequence: TGTGCCAGCAGCCCCGCCGGGGGCGGGAGAATGCTTGAGCAGTTCTTC. The V and J genes are TRBV7-9 and TRBJ2-1; TRBD2 is a possible D gene (7 bases). In germline, CDR1 is SEHNR, CDR2 FQNEAQ (reference sequence). V was pared by 5 bases and J by 9 bases, with 23 bases between. The CDR3 sequence is 16 residues long.

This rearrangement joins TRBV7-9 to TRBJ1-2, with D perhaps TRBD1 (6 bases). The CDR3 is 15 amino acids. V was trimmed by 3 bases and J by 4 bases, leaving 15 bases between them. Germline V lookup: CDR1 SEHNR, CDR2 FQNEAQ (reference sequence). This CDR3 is CASSFGGAQGYGYTF. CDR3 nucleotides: TGTGCCAGCAGCTTTGGGGGGGCTCAAGGCTATGGCTACACCTTC. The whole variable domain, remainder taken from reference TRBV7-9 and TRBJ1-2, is DTGVSQNPRHKITKRGQNVTFRCDPISEHNRLYWYRQTLGQGPEFLTYFQNEAQLEKSRLLSDRFSAERPKGSFSTLEIQRTEQGDSAMYLCASSFGGAQGYGYTFGSGTRLTVV.

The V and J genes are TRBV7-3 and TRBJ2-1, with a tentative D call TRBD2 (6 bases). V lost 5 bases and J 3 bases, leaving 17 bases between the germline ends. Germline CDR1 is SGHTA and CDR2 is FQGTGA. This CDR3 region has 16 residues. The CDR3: CASSPRLVGGYNEQFF. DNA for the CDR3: TGTGCCAGCAGCCCCAGACTAGTCGGGGGCTACAATGAGCAGTTCTTC.

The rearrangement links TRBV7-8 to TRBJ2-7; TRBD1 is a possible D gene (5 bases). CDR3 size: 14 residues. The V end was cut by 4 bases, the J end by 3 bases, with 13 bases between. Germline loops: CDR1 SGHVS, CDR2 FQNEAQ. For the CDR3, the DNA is TGTGCCAGCAGCTGGCATGTTCAGGGCTACGAGCAGTACTTC. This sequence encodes CASSWHVQGYEQYF.

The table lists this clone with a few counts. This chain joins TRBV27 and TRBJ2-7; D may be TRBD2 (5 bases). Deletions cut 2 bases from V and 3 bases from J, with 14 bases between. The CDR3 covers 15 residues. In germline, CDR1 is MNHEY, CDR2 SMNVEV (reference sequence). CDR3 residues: CASSLGPAEIYEQYF. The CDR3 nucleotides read TGTGCCAGCAGTTTAGGCCCAGCGGAGATCTACGAGCAGTACTTC.

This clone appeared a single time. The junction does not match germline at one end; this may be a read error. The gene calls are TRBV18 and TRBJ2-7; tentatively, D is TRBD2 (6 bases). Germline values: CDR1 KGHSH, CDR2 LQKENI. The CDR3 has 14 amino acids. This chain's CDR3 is CASSPRGGTYEQHF. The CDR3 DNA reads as TGTGCCAGCTCACCAAGGGGCGGGACCTACGAGCAGCACTTC.

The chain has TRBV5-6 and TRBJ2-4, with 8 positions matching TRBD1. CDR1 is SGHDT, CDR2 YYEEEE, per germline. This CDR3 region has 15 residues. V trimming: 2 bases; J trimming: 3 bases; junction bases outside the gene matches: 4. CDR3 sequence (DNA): TGTGCCAGCAGCTTTTTGGACAGGGACAAAAACATTCAGTACTTC. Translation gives CASSFLDRDKNIQYF.

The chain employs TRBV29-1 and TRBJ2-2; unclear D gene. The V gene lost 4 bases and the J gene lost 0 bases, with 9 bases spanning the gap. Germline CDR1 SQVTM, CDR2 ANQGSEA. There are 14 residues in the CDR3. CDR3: CSVAGIANTGELFF. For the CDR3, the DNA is TGCAGCGTTGCCGGTATCGCGAACACCGGGGAGCTGTTTTTT.

Written as DNA, the CDR3 is TGCGCCAGCAGCCCAAGGCTAGCGGGGGAGGGGGAGACCCAGTACTTC. This translates into CASSPRLAGEGETQYF. V is TRBV5-1 and J is TRBJ2-5, with TRBD2 identical over 10 bases. The CDR3 contains 16 residues. Germline CDR1 and CDR2: SGHRS and YFSETQ. J was trimmed by 5 bases and V by 4 bases; bases with no gene match: 11.